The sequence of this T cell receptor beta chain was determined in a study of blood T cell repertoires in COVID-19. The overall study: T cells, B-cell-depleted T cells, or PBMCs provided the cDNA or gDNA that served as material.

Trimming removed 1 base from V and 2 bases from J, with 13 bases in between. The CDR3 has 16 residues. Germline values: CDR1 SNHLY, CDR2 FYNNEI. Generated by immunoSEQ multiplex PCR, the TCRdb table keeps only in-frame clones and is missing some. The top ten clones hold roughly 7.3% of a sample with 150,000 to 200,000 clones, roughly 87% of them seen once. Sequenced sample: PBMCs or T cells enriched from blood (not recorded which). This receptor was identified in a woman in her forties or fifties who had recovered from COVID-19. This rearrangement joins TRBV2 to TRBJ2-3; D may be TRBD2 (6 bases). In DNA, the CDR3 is TGTGCCAGCAGTGAAGGGAACGGGAGAGACACAGATACGCAGTATTTT. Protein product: CASSEGNGRDTDTQYF.